This TCR beta chain was identified during a study of T cells after yellow fever vaccination. Between the trimmed V and J ends, which lost 4 bases and 4 bases, there was a span of 8 bases. This CDR3 region has 13 residues. Germline lookup yields CDR1 SGHRS and CDR2 YFSETQ. Each CDR3 protein is one row after TCRdb ran MiXCR on the 5' RACE reads. The repertoire holds about 510,000 distinct CDR3 sequences, 20% to 25% seen once, with about a sixth in the top ten. This chain uses TRBV5-1 with TRBJ1-4; D unresolved. Sequenced here: PBMCs, sampled more than 20 days after the first yellow fever vaccination. The receptor was derived from a young man who received the YFV17D yellow fever vaccine. The CDR3 sequence: CASSVGVNEKLFF. The CDR3 DNA sequence: TGCGCCAGCAGCGTCGGAGTTAATGAAAAACTGTTTTTT.